This T cell receptor beta chain was sequenced for a study of blood T cell repertoires in COVID-19. The data were produced by immunoSEQ multiplex PCR, yet TCRdb's version contains in-frame clones alone and is incomplete. The sample gives fewer than 90,000 clones, about nine tenths of which show up once; roughly 8% is in the top ten. V was clipped by 8 bases and J by 5 bases, with 7 bases between them. Germline CDR1 MNHEY, CDR2 SVGAGI. The CDR3 is 11 residues long. The clonotype comes from a man in his thirties or forties with acute or convalescent COVID-19. The sequenced sample was peripheral blood. V and J are TRBV6-5 and TRBJ2-1; D ambiguous. This CDR3 reads CASYSNNEQFF. DNA of the CDR3: TGTGCCAGCTATAGTAACAATGAGCAGTTCTTC.